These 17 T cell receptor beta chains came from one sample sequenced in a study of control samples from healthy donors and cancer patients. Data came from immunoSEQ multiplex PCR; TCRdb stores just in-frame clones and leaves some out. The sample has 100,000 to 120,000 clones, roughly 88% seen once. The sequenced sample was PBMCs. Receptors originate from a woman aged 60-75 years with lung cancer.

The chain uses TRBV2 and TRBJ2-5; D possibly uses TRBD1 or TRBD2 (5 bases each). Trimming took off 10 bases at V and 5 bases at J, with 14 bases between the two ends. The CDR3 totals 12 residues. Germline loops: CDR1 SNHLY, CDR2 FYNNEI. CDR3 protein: CAIRRDAETQYF. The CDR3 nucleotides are TGTGCCATCAGACGGGACGCGGAGACCCAGTACTTC.

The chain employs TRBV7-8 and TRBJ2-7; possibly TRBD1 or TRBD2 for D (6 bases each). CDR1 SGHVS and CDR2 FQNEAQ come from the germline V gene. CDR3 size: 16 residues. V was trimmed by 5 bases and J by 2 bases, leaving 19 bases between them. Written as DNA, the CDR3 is TGTGCCAGCAGCACTCACCACGGGGGCGGGGCCTACGAGCAGTACTTC. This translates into CASSTHHGGGAYEQYF.

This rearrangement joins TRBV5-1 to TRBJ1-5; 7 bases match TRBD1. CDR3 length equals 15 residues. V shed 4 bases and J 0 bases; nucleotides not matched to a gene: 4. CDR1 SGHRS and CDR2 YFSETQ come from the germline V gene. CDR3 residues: CASSIGTDSNQPQHF. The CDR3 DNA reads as TGCGCCAGCAGCATAGGGACAGATAGCAATCAGCCCCAGCATTTT.

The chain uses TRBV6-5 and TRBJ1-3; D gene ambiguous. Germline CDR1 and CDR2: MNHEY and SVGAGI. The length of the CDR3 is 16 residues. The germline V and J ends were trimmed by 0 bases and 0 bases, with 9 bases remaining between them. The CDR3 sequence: CASSYSQSHSGNTIYF. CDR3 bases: TGTGCCAGCAGTTACTCGCAGAGTCACTCTGGAAACACCATATATTTT.

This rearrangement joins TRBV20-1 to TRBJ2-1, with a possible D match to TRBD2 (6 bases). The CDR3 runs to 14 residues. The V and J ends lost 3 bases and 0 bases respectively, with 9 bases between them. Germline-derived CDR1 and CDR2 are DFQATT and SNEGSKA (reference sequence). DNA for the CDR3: TGCAGTGCTAGTGCGGGGTACTCCTACAATGAGCAGTTCTTC. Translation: CSASAGYSYNEQFF.

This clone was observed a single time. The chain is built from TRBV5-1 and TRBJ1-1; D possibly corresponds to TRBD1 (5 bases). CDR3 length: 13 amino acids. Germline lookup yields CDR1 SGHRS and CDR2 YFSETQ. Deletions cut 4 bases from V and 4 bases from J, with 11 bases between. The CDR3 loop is CASSVGEATEAFF. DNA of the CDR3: TGCGCCAGCAGCGTGGGGGAGGCCACTGAAGCTTTCTTT.

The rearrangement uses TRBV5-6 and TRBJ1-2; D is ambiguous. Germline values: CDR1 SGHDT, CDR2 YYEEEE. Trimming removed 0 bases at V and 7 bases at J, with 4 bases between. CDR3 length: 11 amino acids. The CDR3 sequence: CASSLGGGYTF. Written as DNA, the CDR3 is TGTGCCAGCAGCTTGGGGGGTGGCTACACCTTC.

DNA for the CDR3: TGTGCCAGCAGCGTTACCCCGGGACAGTCTTACGAGCAGTACTTC. Its protein is CASSVTPGQSYEQYF. The chain combines TRBV9 with TRBJ2-7; 7 bases fit TRBD1. Germline V gives CDR1 SGDLS, CDR2 YYNGEE. There are 15 residues in the CDR3. V lost 2 bases, J lost 4 bases, and 9 bases stayed unmatched.

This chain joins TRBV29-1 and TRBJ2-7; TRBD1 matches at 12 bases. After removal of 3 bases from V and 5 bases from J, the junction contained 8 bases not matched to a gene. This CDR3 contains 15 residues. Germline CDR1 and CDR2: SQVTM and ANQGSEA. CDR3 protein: CSVDIEGQGAHEQYF. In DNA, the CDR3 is TGCAGCGTTGATATTGAGGGACAGGGGGCCCACGAGCAGTACTTC.

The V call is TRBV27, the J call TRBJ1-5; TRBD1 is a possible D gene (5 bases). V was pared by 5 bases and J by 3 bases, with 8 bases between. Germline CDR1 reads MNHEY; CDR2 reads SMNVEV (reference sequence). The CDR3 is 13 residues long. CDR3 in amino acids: CASSAGFNQPQHF. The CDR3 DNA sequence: TGTGCCAGCAGTGCAGGGTTCAATCAGCCCCAGCATTTT.

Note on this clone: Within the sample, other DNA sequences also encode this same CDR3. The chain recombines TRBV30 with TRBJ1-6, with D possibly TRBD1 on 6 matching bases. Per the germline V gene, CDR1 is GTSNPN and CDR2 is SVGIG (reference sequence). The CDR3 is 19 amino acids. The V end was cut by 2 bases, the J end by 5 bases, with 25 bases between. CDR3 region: CAWSPNRVTRPGNNSPLHF. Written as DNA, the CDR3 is TGTGCCTGGAGTCCAAACAGGGTAACCCGACCTGGGAATAATTCACCCCTCCACTTT.

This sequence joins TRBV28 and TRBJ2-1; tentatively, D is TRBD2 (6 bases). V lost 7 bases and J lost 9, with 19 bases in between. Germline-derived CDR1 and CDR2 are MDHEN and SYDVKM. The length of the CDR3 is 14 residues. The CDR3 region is CASNGPGNGGEQFF. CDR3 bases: TGTGCCAGCAATGGGCCCGGAAACGGGGGTGAGCAGTTCTTC.

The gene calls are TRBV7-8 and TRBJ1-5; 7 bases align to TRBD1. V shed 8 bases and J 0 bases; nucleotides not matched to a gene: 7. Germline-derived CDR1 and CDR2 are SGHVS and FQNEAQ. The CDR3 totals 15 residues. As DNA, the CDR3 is TGTGCCAGCTTGGAGGGACAGAATAGCAATCAGCCCCAGCATTTT. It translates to CASLEGQNSNQPQHF.

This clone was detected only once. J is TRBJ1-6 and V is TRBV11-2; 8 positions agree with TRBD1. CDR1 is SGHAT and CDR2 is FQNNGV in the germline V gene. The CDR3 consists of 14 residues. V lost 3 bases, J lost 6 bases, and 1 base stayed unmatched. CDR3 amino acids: CASSLGQVNSPLHF. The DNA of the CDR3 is TGTGCCAGCAGCTTGGGACAGGTTAATTCACCCCTCCACTTT.

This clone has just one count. This CDR3 reads CASSPFAATNEKLFF. The DNA of the CDR3 is TGTGCCAGTAGTCCATTTGCTGCAACTAATGAAAAACTGTTTTTT. This chain connects TRBV19 to TRBJ1-4; D call uncertain. Germline CDR1 reads LNHDA; CDR2 reads SQIVND (reference sequence). V was clipped by 5 bases and J by 0 bases, with 10 bases between them. The CDR3 has 15 amino acids.

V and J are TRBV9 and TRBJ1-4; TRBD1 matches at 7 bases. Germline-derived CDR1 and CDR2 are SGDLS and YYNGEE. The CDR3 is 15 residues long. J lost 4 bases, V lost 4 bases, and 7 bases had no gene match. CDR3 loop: CASSPGTVDNEKLFF. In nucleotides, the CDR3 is TGTGCCAGCAGCCCCGGGACAGTCGATAATGAAAAACTGTTTTTT. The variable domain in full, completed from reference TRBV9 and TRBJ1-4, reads DSGVTQTPKHLITATGQRVTLRCSPRSGDLSVYWYQQSLDQGLQFLIQYYNGEERAKGNILERFSAQQFPDLHSELNLSSLELGDSALYFCASSPGTVDNEKLFFGSGTQLSVL.

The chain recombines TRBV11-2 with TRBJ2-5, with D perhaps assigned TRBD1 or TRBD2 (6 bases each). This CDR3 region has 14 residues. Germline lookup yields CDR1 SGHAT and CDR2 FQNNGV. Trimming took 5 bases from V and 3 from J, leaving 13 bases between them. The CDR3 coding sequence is TGTGCCAGCAGCCGAGGGGGGCCTGAAGAGACCCAGTACTTC. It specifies CASSRGGPEETQYF.